The sequence of this TCR beta chain was determined in a study of shared clonotypes between healthy human individuals. Data came from immunoSEQ multiplex PCR; TCRdb stores just in-frame clones and leaves some out. The table shows about 2.4 million clones, with over 85% occurring only once. Concerning this clone itself: Its antigen is undetermined.

The CDR3 is 12 residues long. Germline-derived CDR1 and CDR2 are MNHNY and SVGAGI (reference sequence). The V end was cut by 5 bases, the J end by 2 bases, with 5 bases between. Study results and limitations: Naive CD4 clonotype sharing across several donors was 4.5% to 6%. In the sorted subsets, rarefaction showed sequencing was incomplete despite large depth.

Sequencing was performed on naive CD4+ T cells from PBMCs. The subset here: CD45RA+ positively selected. This sequence originates from a man between 18 and 29 years old in good health. Some clones in this sample may be carry-over from other donors' samples. J is TRBJ2-3 and V is TRBV6-6; D not certain. The CDR3 sequence is CASSGPTDTQYF. The CDR3, as DNA: TGTGCCAGCAGTGGTCCCACAGATACGCAGTATTTT.